The T cell receptor beta chain described here comes from a study of blood T cells in healthy people across ages. Study results and limitations: Long-lived donors had more naive CD4+ cells and higher diversity than aged donors.

Primers used in a second PCR of about 7 to 12 cycles were a sample-barcoded 5' primer and a J-beta primer mix. Sequencing recovered at least 3 million CDR3-containing paired-end reads from each sample. MiXCR was run by TCRdb on the 5' RACE reads, yielding one entry per CDR3 protein. The sample yields some 1.5 million distinct CDR3 sequences, approximately 43% seen once. The V end was cut by 4 bases, the J end by 10 bases, with 12 bases between. Germline V gives CDR1 SGHAT, CDR2 FQNNGV. CDR3 length: 12 residues. Regarding this clonotype: The antigen is not known.

The sample providers were healthy Caucasian people from Russia, aged about 6 to 90. The TCR comes from a woman between 18 and 29 years old in good health. V is TRBV11-2 and J is TRBJ2-3, with TRBD2 as a possible D gene (6 bases). The specimen sequenced was blood. CDR3 in amino acids: CASSSKTGAQYF. The DNA of the CDR3 is TGTGCCAGCAGCTCTAAGACGGGGGCGCAGTATTTT.